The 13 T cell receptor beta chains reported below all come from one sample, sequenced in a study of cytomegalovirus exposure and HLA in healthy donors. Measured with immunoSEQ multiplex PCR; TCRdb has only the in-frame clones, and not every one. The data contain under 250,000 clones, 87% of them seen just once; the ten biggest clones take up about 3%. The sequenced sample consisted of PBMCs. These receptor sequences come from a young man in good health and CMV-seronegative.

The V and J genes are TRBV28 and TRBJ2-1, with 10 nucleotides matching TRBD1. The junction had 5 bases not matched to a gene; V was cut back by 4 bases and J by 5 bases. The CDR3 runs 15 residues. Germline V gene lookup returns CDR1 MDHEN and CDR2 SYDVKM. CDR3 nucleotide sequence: TGTGCCAGCAGTTCCGCCGGGACAGGGGACAATGAGCAGTTCTTC. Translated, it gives CASSSAGTGDNEQFF.

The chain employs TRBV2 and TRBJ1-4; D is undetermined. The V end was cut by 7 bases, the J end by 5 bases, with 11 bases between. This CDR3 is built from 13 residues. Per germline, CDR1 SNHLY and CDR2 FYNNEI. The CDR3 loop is CASNSRLNEKLFF. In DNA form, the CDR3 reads TGTGCCAGCAATAGCCGGCTGAATGAAAAACTGTTTTTT.

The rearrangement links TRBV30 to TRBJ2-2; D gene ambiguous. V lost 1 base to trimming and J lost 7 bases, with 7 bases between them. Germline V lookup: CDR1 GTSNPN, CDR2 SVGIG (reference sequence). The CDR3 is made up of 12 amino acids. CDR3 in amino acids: CAWSADFGELFF. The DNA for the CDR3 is TGTGCCTGGAGTGCAGATTTCGGGGAGCTGTTTTTT.

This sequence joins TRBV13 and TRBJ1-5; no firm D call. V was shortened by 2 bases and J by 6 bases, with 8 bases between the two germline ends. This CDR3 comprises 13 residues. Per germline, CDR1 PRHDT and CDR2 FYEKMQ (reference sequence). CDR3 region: CASSLTRVQPQHF. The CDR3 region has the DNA TGTGCCAGCAGCTTAACCCGGGTTCAGCCCCAGCATTTT.

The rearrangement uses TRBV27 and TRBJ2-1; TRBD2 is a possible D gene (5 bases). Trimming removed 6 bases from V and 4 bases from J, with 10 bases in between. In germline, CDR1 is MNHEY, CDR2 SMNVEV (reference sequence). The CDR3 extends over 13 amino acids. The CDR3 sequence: CASRPGLYNEQFF. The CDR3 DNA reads TGTGCCAGCAGGCCAGGACTTTACAATGAGCAGTTCTTC.

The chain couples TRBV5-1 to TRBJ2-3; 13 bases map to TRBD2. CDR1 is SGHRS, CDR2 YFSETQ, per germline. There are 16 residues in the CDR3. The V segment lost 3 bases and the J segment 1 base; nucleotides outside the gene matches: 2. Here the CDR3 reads CASSSGTSGGTDTQYF. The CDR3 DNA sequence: TGCGCCAGCAGCTCAGGGACTAGCGGGGGCACAGATACGCAGTATTTT.

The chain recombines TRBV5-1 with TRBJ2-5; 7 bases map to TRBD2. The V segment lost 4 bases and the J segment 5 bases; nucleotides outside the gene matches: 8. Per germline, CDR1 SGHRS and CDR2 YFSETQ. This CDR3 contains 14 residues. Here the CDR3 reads CASSAFTSAETQYF. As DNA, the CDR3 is TGCGCCAGCAGCGCCTTCACTAGCGCGGAGACCCAGTACTTC.

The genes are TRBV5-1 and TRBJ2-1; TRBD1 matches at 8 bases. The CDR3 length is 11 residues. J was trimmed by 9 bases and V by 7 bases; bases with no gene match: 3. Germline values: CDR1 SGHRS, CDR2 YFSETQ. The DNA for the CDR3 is TGCGCCAGCGACACAGGGGGTGAGCAGTTCTTC. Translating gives CASDTGGEQFF.

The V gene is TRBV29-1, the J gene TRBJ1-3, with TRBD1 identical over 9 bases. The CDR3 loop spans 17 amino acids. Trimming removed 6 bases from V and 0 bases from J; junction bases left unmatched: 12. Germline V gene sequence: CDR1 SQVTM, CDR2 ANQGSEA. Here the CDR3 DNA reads TGCAGCGTGGGAACAGGGGGCCCCCTAAGCTCTGGAAACACCATATATTTT. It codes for CSVGTGGPLSSGNTIYF.

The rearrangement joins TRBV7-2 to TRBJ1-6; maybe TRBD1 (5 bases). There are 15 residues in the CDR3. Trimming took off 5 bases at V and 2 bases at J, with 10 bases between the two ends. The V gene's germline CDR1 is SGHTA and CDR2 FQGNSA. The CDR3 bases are TGTGCCAGCAGCCCCTCGGGGGCCTATAATTCACCCCTCCACTTT. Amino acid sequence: CASSPSGAYNSPLHF.

The CDR3 nucleotides are TGTGCCAGCAGCGCCACAGGTAGCGGCTACACCTTC. It encodes CASSATGSGYTF. The V call is TRBV7-3, the J call TRBJ1-2; a weak D match, TRBD1 (5 bases). This CDR3 comprises 12 residues. V was pared by 5 bases and J by 8 bases, with 12 bases between. Germline values: CDR1 SGHTA, CDR2 FQGTGA.

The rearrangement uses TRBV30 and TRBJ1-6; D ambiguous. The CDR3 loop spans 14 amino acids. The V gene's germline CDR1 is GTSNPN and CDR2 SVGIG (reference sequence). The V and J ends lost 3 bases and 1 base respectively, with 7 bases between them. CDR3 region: CAWRSGSYNSPLHF. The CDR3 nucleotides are TGTGCCTGGAGAAGCGGGTCCTATAATTCACCCCTCCACTTT.

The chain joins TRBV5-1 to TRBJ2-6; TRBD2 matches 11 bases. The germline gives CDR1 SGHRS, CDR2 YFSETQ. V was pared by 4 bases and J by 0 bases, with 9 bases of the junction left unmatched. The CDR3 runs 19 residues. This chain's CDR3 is CASSQSTSGANSGANVLTF. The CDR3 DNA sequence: TGCGCCAGCAGCCAATCGACTAGCGGGGCGAACTCTGGGGCCAACGTCCTGACTTTC.